Listed below are T cell receptor beta chains from one sample, sequenced in a study of blood T cell repertoires in COVID-19. The protocol was immunoSEQ multiplex PCR, while the TCRdb copy is restricted to in-frame clones and leaves out a portion. The data show around 100,000 clones, with about 90% seen just once and just over 3% held by the top ten. The specimen was peripheral blood. Receptors originate from a man aged 45-60 years in a cohort sampled during active COVID-19. CDR3s include the opening cysteine and the closing phenylalanine or tryptophan. Fields, in order: clone size, J gene, V gene, D gene, CDR3 protein, CDR3 DNA. A D gene is named only where the DNA matches it firmly. Rows may omit the clone size; those that give it use once, few, many or a size class.

size: -; J: TRBJ1-2; V: TRBV29-1; D: -; CDR3: CSVVGRAKGGYTF; DNA: TGCAGCGTTGTCGGCAGGGCAAAAGGCGGCTACACCTTC
size: -; J: TRBJ2-1; V: TRBV3-1/TRBV3-2; D: -; CDR3: CASSQATSRGYNEQFF; DNA: TGTGCCAGCAGCCAAGCGACTAGCAGGGGCTACAATGAGCAGTTCTTC
size: -; J: TRBJ2-1; V: TRBV7-9; D: TRBD1; CDR3: CASSQDRGQNEQFF; DNA: TGTGCCAGCAGCCAGGACAGGGGGCAGAATGAGCAGTTCTTC
size: -; J: TRBJ2-1; V: TRBV9; D: TRBD1; CDR3: CASSVLQGANNEQFF; DNA: TGTGCCAGCAGCGTTCTACAGGGGGCGAACAATGAGCAGTTCTTC
size: few; J: TRBJ1-1; V: TRBV19; D: -; CDR3: CASSPTGNTEAFF; DNA: TGTGCCAGTAGTCCCACTGGGAACACTGAAGCTTTCTTT
size: -; J: TRBJ1-2; V: TRBV7-2; D: -; CDR3: CASSLSTGPTYGYTF; DNA: TGTGCCAGCAGCTTATCGACAGGACCGACTTATGGCTACACCTTC
size: few; J: TRBJ2-1; V: TRBV7-2; D: TRBD1; CDR3: CASSPRSGGNEQFF; DNA: TGTGCCAGCAGCCCCAGGTCAGGGGGCAATGAGCAGTTCTTC
size: -; J: TRBJ2-7; V: TRBV21-1; D: -; CDR3: CASSKGTGHTYEQYF; DNA: TGTGCCAGCAGCAAAGGAACGGGACACACCTACGAGCAGTACTTC
size: -; J: TRBJ2-2; V: TRBV2; D: TRBD1; CDR3: CASVYRTGGDTGELFF; DNA: TGTGCCAGCGTATATAGGACAGGGGGGGACACCGGGGAGCTGTTTTTT
size: -; J: TRBJ2-2; V: TRBV3-1/TRBV3-2; D: -; CDR3: CAIRRGRTGELFF; DNA: TGTGCCATCCGAAGGGGCCGGACCGGGGAGCTGTTTTTT
size: once; J: TRBJ1-4; V: TRBV7-2; D: -; CDR3: CASSLRQGAEKLFF; DNA: TGTGCCAGCAGCTTACGCCAGGGTGCCGAAAAACTGTTTTTT
size: -; J: TRBJ1-6; V: TRBV4-1; D: -; CDR3: CASSLTLQGVPSNSPLHF; DNA: TGCGCCAGCAGCCTGACATTGCAGGGCGTACCTTCCAATTCACCCCTCCACTTT
size: -; J: TRBJ1-5; V: TRBV10-3; D: -; CDR3: CAISEGGGADLNQPQHF; DNA: TGTGCCATCAGTGAGGGAGGGGGGGCTGACCTAAATCAGCCCCAGCATTTT
size: -; J: TRBJ1-1; V: TRBV19; D: TRBD1; CDR3: CASILRDSQNTEAFF; DNA: TGTGCCAGCATCCTCCGGGACAGTCAGAACACTGAAGCTTTCTTT
size: -; J: TRBJ1-3; V: TRBV6-6; D: -; CDR3: CASRPTSSGNTIYF; DNA: TGTGCCAGCAGACCTACTAGCTCTGGAAACACCATATATTTT
size: -; J: TRBJ1-5; V: TRBV10-3; D: -; CDR3: CAISGGPGSNQPQHF; DNA: TGTGCCATCAGCGGCGGCCCGGGTAGCAATCAGCCCCAGCATTTT
size: -; J: TRBJ1-5; V: TRBV18; D: TRBD1; CDR3: CASSPRTGQNQPQHF; DNA: TGTGCCAGCTCACCCCGGACAGGGCAGAATCAGCCCCAGCATTTT
size: -; J: TRBJ1-5; V: TRBV2; D: -; CDR3: CASRERTGGSNQPQHF; DNA: TGTGCCAGCAGAGAACGGACGGGGGGCAGCAATCAGCCCCAGCATTTT
size: -; J: TRBJ2-3; V: TRBV4-2; D: TRBD1; CDR3: CASSPDPKGARADTQYF; DNA: TGTGCCAGCAGCCCCGACCCCAAGGGGGCCAGGGCAGATACGCAGTATTTT
size: -; J: TRBJ1-2; V: TRBV14; D: TRBD1; CDR3: CASSQRQGSASYTF; DNA: TGTGCCAGCAGCCAGAGACAGGGAAGCGCGAGTTACACCTTC
size: once; J: TRBJ1-1; V: TRBV24-1; D: TRBD1; CDR3: CATSDSRGRGAFF; DNA: TGTGCCACCAGTGACTCAAGGGGGCGCGGAGCTTTCTTT
size: -; J: TRBJ2-3; V: TRBV7-9; D: -; CDR3: CASSSRDRTQYF; DNA: TGTGCCAGCAGCTCCCGTGACAGGACGCAGTATTTT
size: -; J: TRBJ1-5; V: TRBV6-5; D: -; CDR3: CASMRGAYSNQPQHF; DNA: TGTGCCAGCATGCGGGGGGCCTATAGCAATCAGCCCCAGCATTTT
size: -; J: TRBJ2-5; V: TRBV20-1; D: TRBD2; CDR3: CSASNPSGGAQETQYF; DNA: TGCAGTGCTAGTAACCCTAGCGGGGGGGCTCAAGAGACCCAGTACTTC
size: -; J: TRBJ2-1; V: TRBV11-3; D: TRBD2; CDR3: CASSRASGRGNEQFF; DNA: TGTGCCAGCAGTCGGGCATCGGGGCGGGGGAATGAGCAGTTCTTC
size: once; J: TRBJ2-3; V: TRBV4-1; D: -; CDR3: CASSQSPSGDTQYF; DNA: TGCGCCAGCAGCCAAAGTCCCTCGGGGGATACGCAGTATTTT
size: -; J: TRBJ2-5; V: TRBV5-1; D: -; CDR3: CASSLDGVSQETQYF; DNA: TGCGCCAGCAGCTTGGACGGGGTGAGCCAAGAGACCCAGTACTTC
size: -; J: TRBJ2-7; V: TRBV6-5; D: -; CDR3: CASTRGGESLGKQYF; DNA: TGTGCCAGCACCCGAGGGGGAGAAAGTCTTGGGAAGCAGTACTTC
size: -; J: TRBJ2-7; V: TRBV4-2; D: TRBD1; CDR3: CASSQEGQYEQYF; DNA: TGTGCCAGCAGCCAAGAGGGACAGTACGAGCAGTACTTC
size: few; J: TRBJ2-7; V: TRBV7-2; D: -; CDR3: CASSFRTAQASEQYF; DNA: TGTGCCAGCAGCTTTAGGACAGCTCAAGCGTCCGAGCAGTACTTC
size: -; J: TRBJ1-1; V: TRBV11-2; D: -; CDR3: CASSFPGLNTEAFF; DNA: TGTGCCAGCAGCTTCCCAGGGTTGAACACTGAAGCTTTCTTT